This TCR beta chain was captured by sequencing in a study of blood T cell repertoires in COVID-19. On the study more broadly: Acute-phase and convalescent COVID-19 samples originated in the United States, Italy and Spain. Sources were T cells, B-cell-depleted T cells, or PBMCs; the material itself was cDNA or gDNA.

As handled by the study authors: Scientists estimated how many nucleated cells there were by amplifying reference gene primers. Sequencing was performed with immunoSEQ multiplex PCR; in TCRdb, only in-frame clones are kept and a portion is missing. V and J calls and clone size follow that table, whereas D and trimming were derived from the DNA. Of a few hundred thousand clones in the sample, less than 90% were seen once. It was during active infection that Seattle patients were enrolled and then longitudinally followed. The CDR3 contains 16 residues. The V and J ends lost 1 base and 3 bases respectively, with 15 bases between them. The germline V gene encodes CDR1 KGHSH and CDR2 LQKENI.

Sequencing input: peripheral blood. The TCR comes from a woman aged 55 to 70 with COVID-19, enrolled during active disease. The chain uses TRBV18 and TRBJ1-1; TRBD1 might be the D (6 bases). CDR3 DNA sequence: TGTGCCAGCTCACCACGGACAGCTCGGCGGGACACTGAAGCTTTCTTT. Its protein product is CASSPRTARRDTEAFF.